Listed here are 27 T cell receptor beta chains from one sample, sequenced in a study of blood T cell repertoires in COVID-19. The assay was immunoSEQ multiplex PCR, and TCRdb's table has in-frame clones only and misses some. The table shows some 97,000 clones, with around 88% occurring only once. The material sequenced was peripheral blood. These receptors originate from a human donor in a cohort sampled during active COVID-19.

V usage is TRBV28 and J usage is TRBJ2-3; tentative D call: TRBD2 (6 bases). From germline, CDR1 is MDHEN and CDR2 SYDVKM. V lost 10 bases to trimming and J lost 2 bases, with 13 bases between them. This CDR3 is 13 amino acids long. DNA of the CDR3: TGTGCCACCAACGGGGGTTCCACAGATACGCAGTATTTT. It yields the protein CATNGGSTDTQYF.

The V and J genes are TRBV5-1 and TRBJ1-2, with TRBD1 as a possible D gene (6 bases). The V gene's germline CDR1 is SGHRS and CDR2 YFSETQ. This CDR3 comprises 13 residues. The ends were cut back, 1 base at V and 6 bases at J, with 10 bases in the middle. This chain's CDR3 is CASSLQGPDGYTF. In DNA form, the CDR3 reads TGCGCCAGCAGCTTGCAGGGGCCGGATGGCTACACCTTC. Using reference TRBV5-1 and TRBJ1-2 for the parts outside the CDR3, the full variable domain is KAGVTQTPRYLIKTRGQQVTLSCSPISGHRSVSWYQQTPGQGLQFLFEYFSETQRNKGNFPGRFSGRQFSNSRSEMNVSTLELGDSALYLCASSLQGPDGYTFGSGTRLTVV.

In nucleotides, the CDR3 is TGTGCCAGCAGCCAGGGGGATAGCGGGAGGGCCCAGGGAGGAGAGCAGTACTTC. Translation gives CASSQGDSGRAQGGEQYF. The rearrangement joins TRBV4-2 to TRBJ2-7; 11 positions match TRBD2. This CDR3 is 18 amino acids long. Trimming at V came to 3 bases and at J to 7 bases, leaving 17 bases not matched to a gene. Germline V CDR1 and CDR2: LGHNA, YNFKEQ.

The CDR3 reads CASRGILAGTSYEQYF. DNA of the CDR3: TGTGCCAGCAGGGGAATATTAGCGGGAACTTCCTACGAGCAGTACTTC. This sequence joins TRBV28 and TRBJ2-7; 8 bases match TRBD2. CDR1 MDHEN and CDR2 SYDVKM come from the germline V gene. CDR3 size: 16 residues. V gave up 6 bases and J gave up 1 base; unmatched junction bases: 11.

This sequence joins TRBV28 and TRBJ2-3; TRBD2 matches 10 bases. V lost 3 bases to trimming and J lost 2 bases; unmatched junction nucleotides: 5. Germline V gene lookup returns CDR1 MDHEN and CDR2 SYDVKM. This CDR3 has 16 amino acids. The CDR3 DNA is TGTGCCAGCAGTTTGGTTGGACTAGCGGACACAGATACGCAGTATTTT. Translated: CASSLVGLADTDTQYF. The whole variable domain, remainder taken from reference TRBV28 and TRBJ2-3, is DVKVTQSSRYLVKRTGEKVFLECVQDMDHENMFWYRQDPGLGLRLIYFSYDVKMKEKGDIPEGYSVSREKKERFSLILESASTNQTSMYLCASSLVGLADTDTQYFGPGTRLTVL.

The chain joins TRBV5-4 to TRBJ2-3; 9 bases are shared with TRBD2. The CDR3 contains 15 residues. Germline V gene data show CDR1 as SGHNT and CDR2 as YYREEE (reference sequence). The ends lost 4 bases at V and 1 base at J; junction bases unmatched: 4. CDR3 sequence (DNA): TGTGCCAGCAGCACAGTAGCGGGAGGCACAGATACGCAGTATTTT. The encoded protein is CASSTVAGGTDTQYF.

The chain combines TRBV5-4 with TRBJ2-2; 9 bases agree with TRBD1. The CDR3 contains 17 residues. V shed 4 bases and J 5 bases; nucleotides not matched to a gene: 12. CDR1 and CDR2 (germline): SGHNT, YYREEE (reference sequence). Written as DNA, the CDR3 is TGTGCCAGCAGCCTAAGAGGACAGGGGAGATTAACCGGGGAGCTGTTTTTT. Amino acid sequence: CASSLRGQGRLTGELFF. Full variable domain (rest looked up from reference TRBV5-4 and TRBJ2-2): ETGVTQSPTHLIKTRGQQVTLRCSSQSGHNTVSWYQQALGQGPQFIFQYYREEENGRGNFPPRFSGLQFPNYSSELNVNALELDDSALYLCASSLRGQGRLTGELFFGEGSRLTVL.

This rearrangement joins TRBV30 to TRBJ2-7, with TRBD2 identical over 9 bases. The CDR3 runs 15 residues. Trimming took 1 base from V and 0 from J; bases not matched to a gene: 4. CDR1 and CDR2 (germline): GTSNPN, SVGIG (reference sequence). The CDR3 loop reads CAWSDLAGPSYEQYF. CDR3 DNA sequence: TGTGCCTGGAGTGACCTAGCGGGACCCTCCTACGAGCAGTACTTC.

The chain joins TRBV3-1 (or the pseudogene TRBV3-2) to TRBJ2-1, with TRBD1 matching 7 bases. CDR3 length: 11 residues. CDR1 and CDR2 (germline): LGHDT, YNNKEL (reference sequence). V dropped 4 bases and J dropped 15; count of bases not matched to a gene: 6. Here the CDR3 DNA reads TGTGCCAGCAGCCCCGACAGGGTGGTGTTCTTC. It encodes CASSPDRVVFF.

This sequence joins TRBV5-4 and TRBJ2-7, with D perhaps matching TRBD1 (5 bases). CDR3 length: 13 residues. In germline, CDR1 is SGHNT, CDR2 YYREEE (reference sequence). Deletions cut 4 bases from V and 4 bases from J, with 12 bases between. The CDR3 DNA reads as TGTGCCAGCAGCACGGATCGACAGTACGAGCAGTACTTC. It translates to CASSTDRQYEQYF.

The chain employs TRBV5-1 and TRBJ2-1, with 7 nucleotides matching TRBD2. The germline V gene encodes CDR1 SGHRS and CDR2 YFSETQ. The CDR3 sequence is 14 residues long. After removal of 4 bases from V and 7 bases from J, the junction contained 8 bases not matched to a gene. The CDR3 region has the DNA TGCGCCAGCAGCGCGGGGAGCGGGACGAATGAGCAGTTCTTC. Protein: CASSAGSGTNEQFF.

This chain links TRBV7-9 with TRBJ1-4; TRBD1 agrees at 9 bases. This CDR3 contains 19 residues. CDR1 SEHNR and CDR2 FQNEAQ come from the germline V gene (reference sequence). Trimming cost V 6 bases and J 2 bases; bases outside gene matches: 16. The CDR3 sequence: CASSHTGTGSLLTNEKLFF. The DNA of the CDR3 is TGTGCCAGCAGTCATACTGGGACAGGGTCCCTTTTGACTAATGAAAAACTGTTTTTT.

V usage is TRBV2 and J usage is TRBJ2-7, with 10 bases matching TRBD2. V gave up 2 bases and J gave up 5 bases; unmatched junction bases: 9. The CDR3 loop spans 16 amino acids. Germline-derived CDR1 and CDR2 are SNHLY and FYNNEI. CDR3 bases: TGTGCCAGCAGTGAATTGCCGCCACTAGCGGGGAACGAGCAGTACTTC. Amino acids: CASSELPPLAGNEQYF.

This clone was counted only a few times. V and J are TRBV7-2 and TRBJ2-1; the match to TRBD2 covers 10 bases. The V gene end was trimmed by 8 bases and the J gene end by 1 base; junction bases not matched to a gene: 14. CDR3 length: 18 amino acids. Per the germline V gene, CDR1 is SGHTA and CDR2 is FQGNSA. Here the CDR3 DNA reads TGTGCCAGCGGCCGGCATTCTAGCGGGAGACGATCCTACAATGAGCAGTTCTTC. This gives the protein CASGRHSSGRRSYNEQFF.

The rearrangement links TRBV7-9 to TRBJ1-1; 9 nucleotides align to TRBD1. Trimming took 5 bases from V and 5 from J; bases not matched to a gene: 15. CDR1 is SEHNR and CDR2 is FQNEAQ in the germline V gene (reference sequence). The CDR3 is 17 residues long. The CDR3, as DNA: TGTGCCAGCAGCCACGCCCCACACCGGGACAGGGAAACTGAAGCTTTCTTT. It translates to CASSHAPHRDRETEAFF.

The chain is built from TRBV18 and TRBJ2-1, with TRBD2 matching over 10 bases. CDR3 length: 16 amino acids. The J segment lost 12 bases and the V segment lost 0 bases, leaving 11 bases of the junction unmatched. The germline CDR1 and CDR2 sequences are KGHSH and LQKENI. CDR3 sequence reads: CASSPPELAGKGRQFF. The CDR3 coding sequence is TGTGCCAGCTCACCACCGGAACTAGCGGGGAAAGGGAGGCAGTTCTTC.

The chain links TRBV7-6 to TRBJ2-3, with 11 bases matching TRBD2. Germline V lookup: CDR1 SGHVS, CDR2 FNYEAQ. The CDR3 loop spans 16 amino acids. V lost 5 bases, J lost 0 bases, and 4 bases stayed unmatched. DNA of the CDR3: TGTGCCAGCAGCCTTCGACTAGCGGGAAGCACAGATACGCAGTATTTT. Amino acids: CASSLRLAGSTDTQYF.

The CDR3 DNA is TGTGCCAGCAGCGTAGCAGGGGTTGGTGGGGAGACCCAGTACTTC. The encoded protein is CASSVAGVGGETQYF. V usage is TRBV9 and J usage is TRBJ2-5; weak D call: TRBD1 (6 bases). CDR3 length: 15 amino acids. Per germline, CDR1 SGDLS and CDR2 YYNGEE. Trimming shortened V by 0 bases and J by 5 bases, and 14 bases separated the two germline ends.

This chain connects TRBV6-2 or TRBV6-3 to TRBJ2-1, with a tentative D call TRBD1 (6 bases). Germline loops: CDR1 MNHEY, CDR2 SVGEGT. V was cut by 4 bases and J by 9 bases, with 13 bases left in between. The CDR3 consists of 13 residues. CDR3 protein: CASSLEQGLEQFF. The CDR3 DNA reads TGTGCCAGCAGTTTAGAACAGGGCCTTGAGCAGTTCTTC.

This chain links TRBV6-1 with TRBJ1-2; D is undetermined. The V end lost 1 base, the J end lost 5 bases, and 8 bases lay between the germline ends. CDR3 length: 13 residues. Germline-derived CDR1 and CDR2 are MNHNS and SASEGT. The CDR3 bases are TGTGCCAGCAGTGAAGGGGCCGAATATGGCTACACCTTC. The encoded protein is CASSEGAEYGYTF.

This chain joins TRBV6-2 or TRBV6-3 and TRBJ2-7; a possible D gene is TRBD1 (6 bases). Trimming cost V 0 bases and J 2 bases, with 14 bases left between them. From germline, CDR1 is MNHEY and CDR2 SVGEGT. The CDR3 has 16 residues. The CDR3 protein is CASSYSQGTLPYEQYF. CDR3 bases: TGTGCCAGCAGTTACTCGCAGGGGACCCTCCCCTACGAGCAGTACTTC.

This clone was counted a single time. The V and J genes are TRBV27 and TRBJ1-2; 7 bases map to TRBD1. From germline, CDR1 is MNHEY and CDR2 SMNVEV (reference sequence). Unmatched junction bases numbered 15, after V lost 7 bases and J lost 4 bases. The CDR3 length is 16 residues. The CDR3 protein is CASTPGGGRHPYGYTF. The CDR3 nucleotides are TGTGCCAGCACCCCCGGAGGGGGCCGCCACCCCTATGGCTACACCTTC.

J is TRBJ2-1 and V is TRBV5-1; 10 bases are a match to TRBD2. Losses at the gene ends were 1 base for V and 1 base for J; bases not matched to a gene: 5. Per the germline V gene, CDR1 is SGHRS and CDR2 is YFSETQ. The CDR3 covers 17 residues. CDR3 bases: TGCGCCAGCAGCTTGCTTTGGACTAGCGGTTCCTACAATGAGCAGTTCTTC. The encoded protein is CASSLLWTSGSYNEQFF. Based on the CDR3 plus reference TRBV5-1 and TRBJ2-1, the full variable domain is KAGVTQTPRYLIKTRGQQVTLSCSPISGHRSVSWYQQTPGQGLQFLFEYFSETQRNKGNFPGRFSGRQFSNSRSEMNVSTLELGDSALYLCASSLLWTSGSYNEQFFGPGTRLTVL.

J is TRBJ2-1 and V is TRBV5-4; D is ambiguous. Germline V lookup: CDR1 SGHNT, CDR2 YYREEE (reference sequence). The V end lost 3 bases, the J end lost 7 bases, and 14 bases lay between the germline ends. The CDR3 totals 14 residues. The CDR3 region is CASSSEWVGNEQFF. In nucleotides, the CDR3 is TGTGCCAGCAGCTCGGAGTGGGTTGGGAATGAGCAGTTCTTC.

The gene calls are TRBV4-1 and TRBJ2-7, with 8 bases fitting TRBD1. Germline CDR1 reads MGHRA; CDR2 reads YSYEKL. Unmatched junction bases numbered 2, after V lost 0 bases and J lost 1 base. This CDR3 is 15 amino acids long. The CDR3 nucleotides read TGCGCCAGCAGCCAAGAGGACAGGGCATCCTACGAGCAGTACTTC. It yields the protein CASSQEDRASYEQYF.

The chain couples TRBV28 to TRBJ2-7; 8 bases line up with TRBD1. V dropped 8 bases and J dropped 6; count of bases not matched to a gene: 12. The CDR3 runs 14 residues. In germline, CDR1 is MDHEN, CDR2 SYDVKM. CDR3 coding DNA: TGTGCCAGCCGAACCGGGACAGGTGTTCGCGAGCAGTACTTC. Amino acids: CASRTGTGVREQYF.

The CDR3 region has the DNA TGTGCCACATGGGACACCTTATACGAGCAGTACTTC. It specifies CATWDTLYEQYF. The rearrangement links TRBV27 to TRBJ2-7; D might be TRBD1 (6 bases). Germline V CDR1 and CDR2: MNHEY, SMNVEV (reference sequence). V was pared by 10 bases and J by 4 bases, with 14 bases between. The CDR3 has 12 residues.